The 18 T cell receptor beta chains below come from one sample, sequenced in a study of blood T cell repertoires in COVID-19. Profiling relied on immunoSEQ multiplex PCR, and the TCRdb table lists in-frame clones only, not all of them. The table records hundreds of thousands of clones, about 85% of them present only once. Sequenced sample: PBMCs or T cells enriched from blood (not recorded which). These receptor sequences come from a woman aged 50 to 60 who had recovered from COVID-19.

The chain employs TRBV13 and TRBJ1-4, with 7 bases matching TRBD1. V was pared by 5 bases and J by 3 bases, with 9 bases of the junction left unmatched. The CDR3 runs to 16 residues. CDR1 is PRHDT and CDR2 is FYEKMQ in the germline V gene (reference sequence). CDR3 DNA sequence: TGTGCCAGCAGCCTCCGCGGACAGGCGCCTAATGAAAAACTGTTTTTT. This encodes CASSLRGQAPNEKLFF.

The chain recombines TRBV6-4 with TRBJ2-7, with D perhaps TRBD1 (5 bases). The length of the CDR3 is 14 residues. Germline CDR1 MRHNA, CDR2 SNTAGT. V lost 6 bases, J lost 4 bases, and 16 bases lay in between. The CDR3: CASRPTEFAYEQYF. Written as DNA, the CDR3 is TGTGCCAGCAGGCCGACAGAGTTCGCTTACGAGCAGTACTTC.

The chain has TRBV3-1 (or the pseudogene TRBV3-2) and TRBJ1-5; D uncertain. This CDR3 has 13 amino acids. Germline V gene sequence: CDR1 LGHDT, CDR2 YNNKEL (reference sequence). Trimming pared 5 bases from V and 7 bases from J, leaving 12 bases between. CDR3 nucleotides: TGTGCCAGCAGCGGAGGATTTTTGCAGCCCCAGCATTTT. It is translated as CASSGGFLQPQHF.

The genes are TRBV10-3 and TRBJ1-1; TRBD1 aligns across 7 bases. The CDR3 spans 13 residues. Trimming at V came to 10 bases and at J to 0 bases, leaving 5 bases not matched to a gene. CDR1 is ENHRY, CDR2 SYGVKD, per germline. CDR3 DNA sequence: TGTGCCAGTTACAGGGGCGTGAACACTGAAGCTTTCTTT. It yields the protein CASYRGVNTEAFF.

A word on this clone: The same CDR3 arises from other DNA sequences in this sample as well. The CDR3: CAWSVTGGNQPQHF. The DNA for the CDR3 is TGTGCCTGGAGTGTAACAGGGGGCAATCAGCCCCAGCATTTT. This sequence joins TRBV30 and TRBJ1-5; 7 bases match TRBD1. The CDR3 consists of 14 residues. The germline V gene encodes CDR1 GTSNPN and CDR2 SVGIG (reference sequence). After removal of 0 bases from V and 2 bases from J, the junction contained 1 base not matched to a gene.

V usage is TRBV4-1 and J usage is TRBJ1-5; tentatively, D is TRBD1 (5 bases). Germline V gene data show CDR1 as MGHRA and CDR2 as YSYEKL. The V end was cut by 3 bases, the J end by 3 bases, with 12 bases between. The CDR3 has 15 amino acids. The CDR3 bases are TGCGCCAGCAGCCACGGATCAGGGAACAATCAGCCCCAGCATTTT. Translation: CASSHGSGNNQPQHF.

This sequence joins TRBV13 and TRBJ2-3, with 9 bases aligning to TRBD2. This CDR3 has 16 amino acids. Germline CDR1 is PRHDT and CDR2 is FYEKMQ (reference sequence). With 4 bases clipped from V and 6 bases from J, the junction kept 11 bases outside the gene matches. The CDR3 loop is CASSSTGLAGLDTQYF. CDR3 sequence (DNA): TGTGCCAGCAGCTCAACCGGGCTAGCGGGATTGGATACGCAGTATTTT. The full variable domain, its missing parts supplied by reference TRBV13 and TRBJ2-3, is AAGVIQSPRHLIKEKRETATLKCYPIPRHDTVYWYQQGPGQDPQFLISFYEKMQSDKGSIPDRFSAQQFSDYHSELNMSSLELGDSALYFCASSSTGLAGLDTQYFGPGTRLTVL.

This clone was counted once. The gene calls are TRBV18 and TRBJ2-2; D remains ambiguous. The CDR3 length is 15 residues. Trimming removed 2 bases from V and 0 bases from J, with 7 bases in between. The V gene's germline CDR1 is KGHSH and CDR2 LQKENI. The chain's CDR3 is CASSPTQTNTGELFF. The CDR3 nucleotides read TGTGCCAGCTCACCAACACAGACGAACACCGGGGAGCTGTTTTTT.

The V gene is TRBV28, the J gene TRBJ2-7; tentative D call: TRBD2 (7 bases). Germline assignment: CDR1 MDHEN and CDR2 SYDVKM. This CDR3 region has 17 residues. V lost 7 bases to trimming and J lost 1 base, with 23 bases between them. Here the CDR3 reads CASIIGGGQGRSYEQYF. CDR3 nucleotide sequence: TGTGCCAGCATCATAGGGGGGGGTCAGGGTCGGTCCTACGAGCAGTACTTC.

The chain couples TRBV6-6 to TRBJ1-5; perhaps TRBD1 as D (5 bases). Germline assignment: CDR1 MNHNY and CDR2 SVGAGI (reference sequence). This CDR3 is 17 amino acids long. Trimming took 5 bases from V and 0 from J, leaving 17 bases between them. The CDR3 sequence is CASSRPVGPVSNQPQHF. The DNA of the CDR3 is TGTGCCAGCAGTCGGCCGGTGGGGCCCGTTAGCAATCAGCCCCAGCATTTT.

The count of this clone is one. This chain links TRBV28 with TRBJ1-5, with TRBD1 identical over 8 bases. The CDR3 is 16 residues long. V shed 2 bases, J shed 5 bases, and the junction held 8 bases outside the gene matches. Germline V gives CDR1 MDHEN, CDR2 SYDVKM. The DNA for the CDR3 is TGTGCCAGCAGTTTAGGTCTGGACAGGGTAGATCAGCCCCAGCATTTT. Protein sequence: CASSLGLDRVDQPQHF.

CDR3 in amino acids: CASSLWDSPNQPQHF. CDR3 DNA sequence: TGTGCCAGCAGCCTATGGGACAGCCCCAATCAGCCCCAGCATTTT. This chain joins TRBV7-2 and TRBJ1-5, with TRBD1 identical over 7 bases. This CDR3 contains 15 residues. Trimming took 5 bases from V and 3 from J; bases not matched to a gene: 7. Germline CDR1 SGHTA, CDR2 FQGNSA. Together with reference TRBV7-2 and TRBJ1-5, the CDR3 gives the full variable domain: GAGVSQSPSNKVTEKGKDVELRCDPISGHTALYWYRQSLGQGLEFLIYFQGNSAPDKSGLPSDRFSAERTGGSVSTLTIQRTQQEDSAVYLCASSLWDSPNQPQHFGDGTRLSIL.

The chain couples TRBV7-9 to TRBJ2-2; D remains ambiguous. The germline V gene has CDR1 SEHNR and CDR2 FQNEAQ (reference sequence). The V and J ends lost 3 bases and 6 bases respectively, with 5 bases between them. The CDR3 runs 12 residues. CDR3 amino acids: CASSFQSGELFF. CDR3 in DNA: TGTGCCAGCAGCTTTCAATCCGGGGAGCTGTTTTTT.

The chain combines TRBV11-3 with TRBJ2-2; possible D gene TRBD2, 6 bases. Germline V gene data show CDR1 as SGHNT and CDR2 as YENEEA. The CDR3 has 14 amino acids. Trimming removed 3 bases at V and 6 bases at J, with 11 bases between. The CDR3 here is CASSLGGSPGELFF. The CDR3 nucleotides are TGTGCCAGCAGCTTGGGGGGTAGCCCCGGGGAGCTGTTTTTT.

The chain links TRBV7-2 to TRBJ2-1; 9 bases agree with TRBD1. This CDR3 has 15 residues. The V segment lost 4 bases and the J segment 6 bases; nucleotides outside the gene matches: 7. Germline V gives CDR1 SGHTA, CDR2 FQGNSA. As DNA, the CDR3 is TGTGCCAGCAGCTCACAGGGGGCTATCATCAATGAGCAGTTCTTC. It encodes CASSSQGAIINEQFF.

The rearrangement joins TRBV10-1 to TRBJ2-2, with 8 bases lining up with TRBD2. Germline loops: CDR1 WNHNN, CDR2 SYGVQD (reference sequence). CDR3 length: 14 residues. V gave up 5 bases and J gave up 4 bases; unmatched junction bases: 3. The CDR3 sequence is CASSSGGVTGELFF. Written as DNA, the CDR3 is TGCGCCAGCAGTTCGGGAGGGGTCACCGGGGAGCTGTTTTTT.

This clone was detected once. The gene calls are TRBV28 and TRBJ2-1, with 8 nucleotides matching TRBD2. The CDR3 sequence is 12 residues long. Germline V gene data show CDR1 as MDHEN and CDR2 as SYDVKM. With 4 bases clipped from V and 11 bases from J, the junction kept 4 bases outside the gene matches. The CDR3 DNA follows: TGTGCCAGCAGTTACGGGACTAGTAAGCAGTTCTTC. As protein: CASSYGTSKQFF.

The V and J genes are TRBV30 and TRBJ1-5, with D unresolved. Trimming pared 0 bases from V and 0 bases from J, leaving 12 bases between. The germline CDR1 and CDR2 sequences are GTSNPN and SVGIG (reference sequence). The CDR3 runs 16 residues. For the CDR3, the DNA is TGTGCCTGGAGTGTACGAGGGATCGATAGCAATCAGCCCCAGCATTTT. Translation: CAWSVRGIDSNQPQHF. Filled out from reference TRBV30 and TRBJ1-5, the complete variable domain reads SQTIHQWPATLVQPVGSPLSLECTVEGTSNPNLYWYRQAAGRGLQLLFYSVGIGQISSEVPQNLSASRPQDRQFILSSKKLLLSDSGFYLCAWSVRGIDSNQPQHFGDGTRLSIL.